What follows describes a single TCR beta chain. Its antigen remains unknown. The data were taken from a study of T cell responses to AZD1222 COVID-19 vaccine. Study-level background: Whether given at about 4 or about 12 weeks, second doses were pooled. The study's findings and limits: There were mostly white British donors and more females than males, and clonal diversity was possibly underestimated. Per reports, nearly half of all spike-specific TCRs target regions that are unmutated in variants. Repertoires were obtained only post-peak T cell response.

Produced via immunoSEQ multiplex PCR; TCRdb's table is partial and in-frame only. The sample has around 92,000 clones; around 86% are singletons. This specimen consisted of peripheral blood, obtained on day 0 of AZD1222 vaccination. The sequence derives from an adult in good health.

DNA for the CDR3: TGTGCCAGCAGCCAAGATCCAGGGGGGGTAACGAACACCGGGGAGCTGTTTTTT. Amino acid sequence: CASSQDPGGVTNTGELFF. The rearrangement uses TRBV3-1 (or the pseudogene TRBV3-2) and TRBJ2-2; D could derive from TRBD1 or TRBD2 (7 bases each). Trimming left V 0 bases short and J 0 bases short, with 14 bases between. The CDR3 runs 18 residues. Germline CDR1 and CDR2: LGHDT and YNNKEL (reference sequence).